What follows describes a single T cell receptor (beta chain). What it recognizes is unknown. The V segment lost 6 bases and the J segment 6 bases; nucleotides outside the gene matches: 7. CDR1 MNHNS and CDR2 SASEGT come from the germline V gene. CDR3 length equals 13 residues. In the PCR, 60 Vbeta and 13 Jbeta primers were used. The protocol was immunoSEQ multiplex PCR, while the TCRdb copy is restricted to in-frame clones and leaves out a portion. Here the sample spans approximately 180,000 clones, approximately 80% being singletons. These data come from a study of cytomegalovirus exposure and HLA in healthy donors. Findings and limits, study-wide: Clonal expansion was found to be greater in HLA-associated TCR beta chains than in equally common others in a later analysis.

Sample: PBMCs. J is TRBJ1-1 and V is TRBV6-1; 7 nucleotides align to TRBD1. The clonotype was recovered from a man aged 18-30 years in good health and CMV-seronegative. The CDR3 bases are TGTGCCAGCAGCACCACAGGGGACCCTGAAGCTTTCTTT. Encoded protein: CASSTTGDPEAFF.